This TCR beta chain comes out of a study of identical twins. This clonotype was recorded a few times. TCRdb ran MiXCR on the 5' RACE reads and lists one entry per CDR3 protein. Of 500,000 to 700,000 distinct CDR3 sequences detected, about 7.6% appear once; the ten largest clones hold around 1.6%. Trimming left V 8 bases short and J 0 bases short, with 15 bases between. Germline V lookup: CDR1 SGHVS, CDR2 FNYEAQ. The CDR3 covers 15 residues. These same records also appear under a second study, on yellow fever vaccine responses in identical twins.

Material for sequencing was PBMCs. V gene TRBV7-6 combines with J gene TRBJ2-3; unclear D gene. This sequence originates from a woman between 18 and 29 years old in good health. The CDR3: CASGGNGISTDTQYF. The CDR3 nucleotides read TGTGCCAGCGGTGGTAACGGCATTAGCACAGATACGCAGTATTTT.